This TCR beta chain appears in the sequencing data of a study of T cells in Graves' hyperthyroidism and ophthalmopathy. Study-wide points: Expanded thyroid clonotypes (above 0.001) were mostly also found in blood. Ophthalmopathy, as predicted by the model, came a median around 6 months after the prediction.

Patients were excluded because of uncontrolled infection, other autoimmune disease, pregnancy or lactation. Based on clinical symptoms, serum thyroxine and TRAb, thyroid ultrasound and orbital computed tomography, diagnoses were reached. CDR3 length equals 13 residues. Germline V gene data show CDR1 as SGHDN and CDR2 as FVKESK. Trimming cost V 3 bases and J 1 base, with 6 bases left between them. There are many counts of this clonotype. The antigen is undetermined. RNA transcripts yielded amplified TCR beta CDR3 regions. HTBI primers were used for first-round RT-PCR of the TCR CDR3. TCRdb re-called the multiplex PCR reads with MiXCR, one entry per CDR3 protein. This sample has 650,000 to 800,000 distinct CDR3 sequences; 45% occur once, and the top ten carry under 8%.

This sequence was found in an adult man with Graves' disease, either hyperthyroidism or ophthalmopathy (not recorded which). The sample was peripheral blood or thyroid tissue (not recorded which). The J gene is TRBJ1-1, the V gene TRBV14; D unclear. CDR3 sequence: CASSQGSNTEAFF. As DNA, the CDR3 is TGTGCCAGCAGCCAGGGGTCGAACACTGAAGCTTTCTTT.